This TCR beta chain was profiled in a study of regulatory T cells in long-lasting Graves disease (dated by TCRdb to 2020 to 2022). Concerning the study at large: Newly diagnosed Graves' disease patients had taken antithyroid drugs for less than 3 months. This study used TCR sequencing and RNA sequencing of peripheral blood to compare persistent Graves' disease patients against newly diagnosed Graves' disease patients. The study was registered as a clinical trial and conducted in China. TCR sequencing covered some 13 persistent and about 20 newly diagnosed Graves' disease patients, some 33 samples in total. The full study reports these points: Lower TCR Shannon entropy and fewer highly expanded clones were observed in persistent Graves' disease patients than in newly diagnosed patients, which suggested clonal expansion. Persistent patients shared more public clonotypes among themselves (over 2,500) than newly diagnosed patients did (nearly 1,000). The authors acknowledged the small sample size as a limitation that may reduce accuracy. Sequencing and analysis were restricted to the TCR beta chain. Because the primary lesion, thyroid tissue, could not be accessed, the study looked at peripheral blood alone.

Library preparation employed multiplex PCR. The reads were generated on an Illumina HiSeq 4000. To build TCR beta libraries, CDR3 regions were amplified by Arm-PCR using iRepertoire HTBI primers. Before sequencing, the PCR products went through gel purification. The published analysis was carried out like this. Across samples, 62 TRBV and 15 or so TRBJ segments were identified and used for gene usage analysis of CDR3 amino acid clonotypes. COPE and FqMerger were used to merge filtered high-quality paired reads into contigs. BLAST was used to align contigs to IMGT TRBV, TRBD and TRBJ reference genes, and CDR3 was defined according to IMGT. Highly expanded clones were defined as clonotypes with a frequency above 0.1%. Shannon entropy was used to measure repertoire diversity, and the Gini coefficient was used to measure V-J evenness. Public clonotypes were defined as clonotypes shared by more than one individual. The public reads were run again by TCRdb, first through fastp at Q25 and then through MiXCR, and only productive beta chains were kept. Each entry merges the rows of one CDR3 protein and shows their most common DNA and genes. TCRdb assigned the V and J calls; the authors' analysis was not used. The sample table holds more than 450,000 distinct CDR3 sequences, of which 12% were seen once. The top ten hold roughly 8.2% of the sample.

Note on this clonotype: Its antigen has not been determined. No base qualities exist here, and no much larger clone lies one base off it.

What the time point label conveys for this sample: newly diagnosed GD, antithyroid drugs for less than 3 months. For both TCR sequencing and RNA sequencing, RNA was extracted from PBMCs using TRIzol. The diagnosis of Graves' disease was made according to American Thyroid Association guidelines. Recruitment of patients was carried out at an endocrinology department in Xi'an, China. From each patient, 8 to 10 milliliters of peripheral blood was collected into an EDTA anticoagulant tube. Ficoll Paque Plus density gradient separation was used to isolate PBMCs, and no further T cell sorting was performed. RNA quality was checked with an Agilent 2100 Bioanalyzer and agarose gel, and concentration with a NanoDrop 2000. These data were also filed under a second study, of T cells in Graves' hyperthyroidism and ophthalmopathy. The second paper further reports: A patient counted as having stable Graves' hyperthyroidism if no progression to ophthalmopathy occurred over 18 months of follow-up. Hyperthyroidism patients were aged 18 to 65 years and newly diagnosed, with disease duration of less than 2 months. Exclusion was applied to patients with uncontrolled infections, other autoimmune diseases, pregnancy or lactation. Diagnoses relied on clinical symptoms, serum thyroxine and TRAb, thyroid ultrasound and orbital computed tomography. For the first round of RT-PCR on the TCR CDR3, the HTBI primer set was used together with the Qiagen OneStep RT-PCR kit. Most expanded thyroid clonotypes (frequency above 0.001) were also detected in blood, a finding suggesting that blood repertoires may reflect thyroid immune responses. A 13 V-J signature model separated ophthalmopathy from stable hyperthyroidism, with roughly 88% sensitivity and 81% to 82% specificity in cross-validation and 80%/75% in testing. During validation, the model predicted progression to ophthalmopathy a median of around 6 months ahead of onset, with around 65% sensitivity and about 75% specificity. TCR V-J signatures able to tell the groups apart were searched for in a discovery cohort of 100 or so patients, of whom about 40 had Graves' ophthalmopathy and roughly 58 had stable Graves' hyperthyroidism. Prospective prediction of ophthalmopathy was tested in an independent validation cohort of fewer than 20 hyperthyroidism patients and around 16 patients who later progressed to ophthalmopathy. The 100 or so discovery patients were divided at random into training and test sets in a 7:3 ratio. In addition, the study compared T-cell repertoires in thyroid tissue and in blood from 6 or 7 Graves' hyperthyroidism patients. After blood sampling, hyperthyroidism patients were treated with methimazole at a starting dose of 30 mg daily, and ophthalmopathy patients were treated with high-dose intravenous methylprednisolone. Libraries were constructed in a second round of multiplex PCR, after which size selection and purification were performed. The libraries were sequenced on an Illumina HiSeq2000 using paired-end 100 bp reads. Raw data were processed with SOAPnuke, discarding reads with adapters, uncalled bases, mean Phred below 15, or no exact constant-primer or identifier match. High-quality paired reads were merged with COPE v1.2.5, and unique nucleotide sequences were defined as clonotypes. MiTCR v1.1 was used to align clonotypes to the IMGT TRBV, TRBD and TRBJ reference segments. The analysis was restricted to V-J combinations with a frequency above 0.0001, which together covered 99.2% of the repertoires. The TCS score was defined as F50 (clonal expansion) divided by E x V (chaos), with BLOSUM62-based TCRdist calculated between CDR3 peptides within each V-J. Welch's t-statistics and random forest reduced fewer than 550 V-J features to 10 to 15, which were used in a naive Bayes classifier (R e1071). No statistical method was used to set the sample size in advance, and investigators knew the group allocation. TCR Vbeta CDR3 sequencing of 140 or so peripheral blood samples (approximately 44 ophthalmopathy, 75 to 80 hyperthyroidism and roughly 17 progressor patients) is reported in the paper.

The TCR was taken from a woman in her twenties or thirties with Graves disease. Donor details come from another sample of the same person, matched by shared clones. Sample: peripheral blood mononuclear cells (PBMCs), taken at new diagnosis, from a patient treated with antithyroid drugs.

Read as DNA, the sequence is TGTGCCAGCAGTTTTCTGCTAGCGGACACCGGGGAGCTGTTTTTT. This yields the protein CASSFLLADTGELFF. Recombination joined TRBV28 with TRBJ2-2; 7 central bases correspond to TRBD2. The CDR3 starts with the cysteine, ends with the phenylalanine, and has 15 residues. Only CDR3 DNA remains: 45 bases, in frame from the first base. V trim: 3 bases; J trim: 3 bases; unmatched bases: 4. CDR1 and CDR2, per the germline V gene, are MDHEN and SYDVKM.